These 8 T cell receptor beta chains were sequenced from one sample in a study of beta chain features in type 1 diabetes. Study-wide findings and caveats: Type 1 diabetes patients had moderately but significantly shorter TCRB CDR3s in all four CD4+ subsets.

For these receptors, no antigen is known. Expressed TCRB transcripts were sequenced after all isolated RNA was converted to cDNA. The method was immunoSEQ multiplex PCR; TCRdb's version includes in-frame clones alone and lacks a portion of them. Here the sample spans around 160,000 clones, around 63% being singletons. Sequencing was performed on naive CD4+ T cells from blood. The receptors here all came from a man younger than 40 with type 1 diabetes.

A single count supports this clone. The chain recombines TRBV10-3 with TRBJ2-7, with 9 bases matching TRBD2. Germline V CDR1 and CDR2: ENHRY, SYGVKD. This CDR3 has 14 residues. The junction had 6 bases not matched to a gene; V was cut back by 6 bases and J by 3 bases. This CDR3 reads CAISRLAEGYEQYF. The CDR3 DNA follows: TGTGCCATCAGCCGACTAGCGGAGGGCTACGAGCAGTACTTC.

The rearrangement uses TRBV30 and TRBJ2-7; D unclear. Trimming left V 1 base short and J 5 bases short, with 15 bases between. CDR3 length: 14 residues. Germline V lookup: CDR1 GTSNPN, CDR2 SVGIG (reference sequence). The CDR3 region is CAWSAPSTANEQYF. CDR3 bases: TGTGCCTGGAGTGCCCCAAGCACCGCGAACGAGCAGTACTTC.

The CDR3 nucleotides are TGTGCCTGGCCGGGGGGGCCTGCGGAGACCCAGTACTTC. Translation: CAWPGGPAETQYF. The chain employs TRBV30 and TRBJ2-5; 8 nucleotides align to TRBD2. Looked up from germline, CDR1 is GTSNPN and CDR2 is SVGIG (reference sequence). The CDR3 runs 13 residues. V lost 5 bases, J lost 5 bases, and 7 bases stayed unmatched.

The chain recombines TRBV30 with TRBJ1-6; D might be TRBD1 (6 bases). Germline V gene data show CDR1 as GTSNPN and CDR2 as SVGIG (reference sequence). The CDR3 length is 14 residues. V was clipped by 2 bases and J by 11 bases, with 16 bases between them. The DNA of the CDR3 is TGTGCCTGGAGTCAGGGGCTAGGCCACACACCCCTCCACTTT. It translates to CAWSQGLGHTPLHF. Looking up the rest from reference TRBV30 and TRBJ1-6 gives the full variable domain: SQTIHQWPATLVQPVGSPLSLECTVEGTSNPNLYWYRQAAGRGLQLLFYSVGIGQISSEVPQNLSASRPQDRQFILSSKKLLLSDSGFYLCAWSQGLGHTPLHFGNGTRLTVT.

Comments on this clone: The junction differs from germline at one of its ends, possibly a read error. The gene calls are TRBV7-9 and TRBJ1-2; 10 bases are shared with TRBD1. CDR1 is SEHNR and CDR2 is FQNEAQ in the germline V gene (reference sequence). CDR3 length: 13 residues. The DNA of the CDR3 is TGTGCCAGCAGCTTAACGTCCCGGGACAGGGGTGCCTTC. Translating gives CASSLTSRDRGAF.

In DNA, the CDR3 is TGTGCCAGCAGCTCCCAGGGGGCGCGGGGCTACACCTTC. This sequence encodes CASSSQGARGYTF. V usage is TRBV9 and J usage is TRBJ1-2; 8 bases are a match to TRBD1. V shed 4 bases, J shed 8 bases, and the junction held 7 bases outside the gene matches. Germline CDR1 reads SGDLS; CDR2 reads YYNGEE. The CDR3 loop spans 13 amino acids.

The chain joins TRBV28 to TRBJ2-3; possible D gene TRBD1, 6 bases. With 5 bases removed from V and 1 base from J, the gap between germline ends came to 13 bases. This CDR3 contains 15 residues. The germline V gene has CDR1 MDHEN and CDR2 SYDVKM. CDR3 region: CASSNRVRGTDTQYF. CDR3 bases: TGTGCCAGCAGTAACAGGGTTAGGGGCACAGATACGCAGTATTTT.

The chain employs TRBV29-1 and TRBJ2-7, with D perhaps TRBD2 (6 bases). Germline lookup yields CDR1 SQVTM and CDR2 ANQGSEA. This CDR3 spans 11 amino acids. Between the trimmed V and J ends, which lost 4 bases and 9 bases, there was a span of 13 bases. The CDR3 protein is CSVGILGGQYF. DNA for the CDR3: TGCAGCGTTGGGATTCTCGGGGGGCAGTACTTC.